This TCR beta chain was observed in a study of shared clonotypes between healthy human individuals. V dropped 5 bases and J dropped 7; count of bases not matched to a gene: 13. The CDR3 is made up of 17 amino acids. CDR1 and CDR2 from the germline V gene are SEHNR and FQNEAQ (reference sequence). Regarding this clone: Its antigen is still unknown.

Only CD45RO-negative cells positively selected for CCR7 counted as naive CD8 cells, so terminally differentiated effector memory CD45RA+ cells were excluded. As handled by the study authors: Filtering differed for immunoSEQ, which gave only junction sequences without quality scores. Assay used: immunoSEQ multiplex PCR; TCRdb lists only in-frame clones, some missing. V, J and clone size reflect that table, while D and trimming were determined from the DNA. The sample carries 1.5 million to 2.5 million clones, just under 95% recorded once. Study-wide results and caveats: Around 4.7% of naive CD4 clonotypes were shared across a few donors.

Sequencing was done on a sample of naive CD8+ T cells sorted from blood. V gene TRBV7-9 combines with J gene TRBJ2-1; TRBD2 agrees at 11 bases. The TCR comes from a man younger than 30 in good health. The CDR3 DNA is TGTGCCAGCAGCCTCCCCGGTAGCGGGAGGGCCGGGAATGAGCAGTTCTTC. This encodes CASSLPGSGRAGNEQFF.